The 20 T cell receptor beta chains given below trace back to one sample, sequenced in a study of tumor-infiltrating lymphocytes in localized non-small cell lung cancer. The repertoire was sequenced with immunoSEQ multiplex PCR; TCRdb's copy has only in-frame clones and lacks some. Counted here are more than 3,500 clones, over 45% occurring once; the ten biggest clones make up approximately 13%. The specimen was uninvolved lung tissue not adjacent to the tumor. These receptors all stem from a human donor with non-small cell lung cancer.

This chain joins TRBV11-3 and TRBJ1-1; D call uncertain. Trimming stripped 6 bases from V and 5 bases from J, with 13 bases between. This CDR3 has 13 amino acids. Germline V gene sequence: CDR1 SGHNT, CDR2 YENEEA. CDR3 in amino acids: CASSPRRGTEAFF. In nucleotides, the CDR3 is TGTGCCAGCAGTCCCAGGAGAGGGACTGAAGCTTTCTTT.

The chain links TRBV6-1 to TRBJ1-5; D is ambiguous. V was clipped by 8 bases and J by 0 bases, with 5 bases between them. The germline V gene encodes CDR1 MNHNS and CDR2 SASEGT. The CDR3 covers 12 residues. The CDR3 coding sequence is TGTGCCAGCGAAGATAGCAATCAGCCCCAGCATTTT. It specifies CASEDSNQPQHF.

This clone was counted a few times. In nucleotides, the CDR3 is TGTGCCAGCAGTGATGTAGACAGGGGGAAAAGTGAAGCTTTCTTT. Translating gives CASSDVDRGKSEAFF. V usage is TRBV6-1 and J usage is TRBJ1-1, with TRBD1 identical over 9 bases. V dropped 3 bases and J dropped 7; count of bases not matched to a gene: 9. Germline CDR1 MNHNS, CDR2 SASEGT. This CDR3 is 15 amino acids long.

The J gene is TRBJ2-3, the V gene TRBV7-6, with D unresolved. The ends were cut back, 2 bases at V and 3 bases at J, with 9 bases in the middle. The V gene's germline CDR1 is SGHVS and CDR2 FNYEAQ. The CDR3 is made up of 14 amino acids. The DNA for the CDR3 is TGTGCCAGCAGCTTACGCAGTGGGACAGATACGCAGTATTTT. As protein: CASSLRSGTDTQYF.

The J gene is TRBJ2-7, the V gene TRBV6-5; a possible D gene is TRBD1 (6 bases). The germline CDR1 and CDR2 sequences are MNHEY and SVGAGI. Trimming removed 2 bases at V and 2 bases at J, with 13 bases between. This CDR3 has 15 residues. The CDR3 spells CASSYIQGQTYEQYF. The CDR3 DNA sequence: TGTGCCAGCAGTTACATTCAGGGGCAAACCTACGAGCAGTACTTC.

V usage is TRBV28 and J usage is TRBJ1-2, with a tentative D call TRBD1 (5 bases). CDR1 MDHEN and CDR2 SYDVKM come from the germline V gene. This CDR3 has 13 residues. Trimming shortened V by 8 bases and J by 6 bases, and 16 bases separated the two germline ends. The CDR3 spells CASVQGEFDGYTF. The CDR3 DNA follows: TGTGCCAGCGTCCAAGGGGAGTTTGATGGCTACACCTTC.

V is TRBV9 and J is TRBJ2-1, with D tentatively TRBD1 (6 bases). V lost 3 bases and J 11 bases, leaving 18 bases between the germline ends. CDR1 is SGDLS and CDR2 is YYNGEE in the germline V gene. The CDR3 runs 14 residues. DNA for the CDR3: TGTGCCAGCAGCGCGCCGCAAGCGGACAGAAAGCAGTTCTTC. Encoded protein: CASSAPQADRKQFF. Looking up the rest from reference TRBV9 and TRBJ2-1 gives the full variable domain: DSGVTQTPKHLITATGQRVTLRCSPRSGDLSVYWYQQSLDQGLQFLIQYYNGEERAKGNILERFSAQQFPDLHSELNLSSLELGDSALYFCASSAPQADRKQFFGPGTRLTVL.

This clone was detected only a few times. The CDR3: CASTNPGQGFHEQFF. Written as DNA, the CDR3 is TGTGCCAGCACTAATCCGGGACAGGGATTCCATGAGCAGTTCTTC. V gene TRBV9 combines with J gene TRBJ2-1; 9 bases agree with TRBD1. V was pared by 6 bases and J by 8 bases, with 12 bases of the junction left unmatched. CDR3 length: 15 amino acids. Germline CDR1 is SGDLS and CDR2 is YYNGEE.

The chain recombines TRBV6-5 with TRBJ2-6, with 7 bases aligning to TRBD1. Unmatched junction bases numbered 0, after V lost 4 bases and J lost 0 bases. Germline V gene data show CDR1 as MNHEY and CDR2 as SVGAGI. This CDR3 spans 15 amino acids. The CDR3 spells CASSWDSSGANVLTF. Written as DNA, the CDR3 is TGTGCCAGCAGTTGGGACAGCTCTGGGGCCAACGTCCTGACTTTC.

The chain's CDR3 is CASSLGGFGYGYTF. CDR3 DNA: TGTGCCAGCAGCCTCGGGGGGTTCGGCTATGGCTACACCTTC. The chain employs TRBV2 and TRBJ1-2, with D possibly matching TRBD1 (5 bases). This CDR3 is 14 amino acids long. Per the germline V gene, CDR1 is SNHLY and CDR2 is FYNNEI. The V end was cut by 6 bases, the J end by 4 bases, with 15 bases between.

This clone is classed as medium-sized. This sequence joins TRBV9 and TRBJ1-2; 9 bases fit TRBD1. The CDR3 sequence is 14 residues long. Germline trimming cut 3 bases from V and 4 bases from J; bases unmatched to any gene: 4. Germline V gene lookup returns CDR1 SGDLS and CDR2 YYNGEE. As DNA, the CDR3 is TGTGCCAGCAGCGAAACAGGGGGCAGCTATGGCTACACCTTC. Its protein product is CASSETGGSYGYTF.

The CDR3 reads CASRERAPTEAFF. Written as DNA, the CDR3 is TGTGCCAGCAGGGAGAGAGCTCCCACTGAAGCTTTCTTT. The chain combines TRBV6-1 with TRBJ1-1; D is ambiguous. Germline CDR1 MNHNS, CDR2 SASEGT. The ends were cut back, 6 bases at V and 4 bases at J, with 12 bases in the middle. The CDR3 has 13 amino acids.

V gene TRBV7-6 combines with J gene TRBJ2-1, with D possibly TRBD1 on 6 matching bases. CDR1 and CDR2 from the germline V gene are SGHVS and FNYEAQ. The CDR3 is made up of 15 amino acids. Trimming removed 0 bases from V and 4 bases from J, with 10 bases in between. As DNA, the CDR3 is TGTGCCAGCAGCTTAGCGCCACAGGGATACAATGAGCAGTTCTTC. This translates into CASSLAPQGYNEQFF. Together with reference TRBV7-6 and TRBJ2-1, the CDR3 gives the full variable domain: GAGVSQSPRYKVTKRGQDVALRCDPISGHVSLYWYRQALGQGPEFLTYFNYEAQQDKSGLPNDRFSAERPEGSISTLTIQRTEQRDSAMYRCASSLAPQGYNEQFFGPGTRLTVL.

The CDR3 sequence: CASSMGQSTEAFF. In nucleotides, the CDR3 is TGTGCCAGCAGTATGGGACAGTCCACTGAAGCTTTCTTT. The rearrangement uses TRBV6-5 and TRBJ1-1; 7 nucleotides agree with TRBD1. V lost 5 bases and J lost 4; bases outside the gene matches: 4. Germline V gives CDR1 MNHEY, CDR2 SVGAGI. There are 13 residues in the CDR3.

This chain connects TRBV25-1 to TRBJ1-4; no firm D call. CDR3 size: 14 residues. V shed 2 bases and J shed 8 bases, with 12 bases lying between them. CDR1 MGHDK and CDR2 SYGVNS come from the germline V gene. CDR3 residues: CASSERGDPEKLFF. CDR3 DNA sequence: TGTGCCAGCAGTGAACGTGGGGATCCCGAAAAACTGTTTTTT. Combining the CDR3 with reference TRBV25-1 and TRBJ1-4 gives the whole variable domain EADIYQTPRYLVIGTGKKITLECSQTMGHDKMYWYQQDPGMELHLIHYSYGVNSTEKGDLSSESTVSRIRTEHFPLTLESARPSHTSQYLCASSERGDPEKLFFGSGTQLSVL.

The chain recombines TRBV29-1 with TRBJ1-1; TRBD1 aligns across 7 bases. The CDR3 has 13 amino acids. The V and J ends lost 6 bases and 1 base, in that order; junction bases with no gene match: 5. Germline CDR1 is SQVTM and CDR2 is ANQGSEA. The CDR3 is CSVKRDRNTEAFF. The DNA for the CDR3 is TGCAGCGTGAAACGGGACAGGAACACTGAAGCTTTCTTT.

V gene TRBV5-1 combines with J gene TRBJ2-1; 14 nucleotides agree with TRBD2. This CDR3 is 16 amino acids long. J was trimmed by 9 bases and V by 1 base; bases with no gene match: 6. The V gene's germline CDR1 is SGHRS and CDR2 YFSETQ. CDR3 in DNA: TGCGCCAGCAGCTTGTTACCGGGACTAGCGGGGGCTGAGCAGTTCTTC. Translation: CASSLLPGLAGAEQFF.

V gene TRBV5-1 combines with J gene TRBJ2-7; 7 bases fit TRBD2. The CDR3 runs 15 residues. CDR1 and CDR2 (germline): SGHRS, YFSETQ. V shed 0 bases and J 6 bases; nucleotides not matched to a gene: 9. This CDR3 is CASSLGGNREGEQYF. CDR3 bases: TGCGCCAGCAGCTTGGGAGGGAATAGGGAGGGCGAGCAGTACTTC.

V is TRBV6-5 and J is TRBJ2-5; maybe TRBD2 (6 bases). This CDR3 spans 12 amino acids. V was shortened by 3 bases and J by 5 bases, with 7 bases between the two germline ends. The germline CDR1 and CDR2 sequences are MNHEY and SVGAGI. The CDR3 sequence is CASSYGRETQYF. CDR3 nucleotides: TGTGCCAGCAGTTATGGGAGGGAGACCCAGTACTTC.

This clone was found a few times. V usage is TRBV6-5 and J usage is TRBJ2-2, with TRBD2 matching 7 bases. The CDR3 runs to 15 residues. The trim removed 5 bases at V and 5 bases at J, leaving 8 bases unmatched. Germline values: CDR1 MNHEY, CDR2 SVGAGI. The CDR3 loop is CASSISGMGTGELFF. CDR3 coding DNA: TGTGCCAGCAGTATCAGCGGGATGGGTACCGGGGAGCTGTTTTTT.